The 24 T cell receptor beta chains reported below all come from one sample, sequenced in a study of OX40 agonist ivuxolimab in advanced cancers. TCRdb's table, derived via immunoSEQ multiplex PCR, lists solely in-frame clones and lacks some. The sample carries roughly 50,000 clones, around 90% recorded once. Specimen: CD4+ or CD8+ T cells sorted from blood, collected in a trial of the OX40 agonist ivuxolimab. Every receptor here comes from an adult with an advanced solid tumor such as melanoma, head and neck, liver or kidney cancer.

The CDR3 nucleotides read TGTGCCAGCAGCTTAGATCGGGAGACCCAGTACTTC. Protein product: CASSLDRETQYF. The rearrangement uses TRBV11-3 and TRBJ2-5; D call uncertain. The CDR3 totals 12 residues. Trimming removed 0 bases from V and 5 bases from J, with 4 bases in between. CDR1 is SGHNT and CDR2 is YENEEA in the germline V gene.

The CDR3 reads CASNEGGGKNIQYF. The CDR3 DNA reads as TGTGCCAGCAACGAAGGGGGGGGGAAAAACATTCAGTACTTC. The J gene is TRBJ2-4, the V gene TRBV27, with a possible D match to TRBD2 (7 bases). The CDR3 is 14 residues long. With 7 bases removed from V and 4 bases from J, the gap between germline ends came to 14 bases. Germline lookup yields CDR1 MNHEY and CDR2 SMNVEV (reference sequence).

The chain combines TRBV6-6 with TRBJ1-1; no clear D gene. Trimming took off 8 bases at V and 8 bases at J, with 9 bases between the two ends. The CDR3 has 10 amino acids. From germline, CDR1 is MNHNY and CDR2 SVGAGI (reference sequence). The CDR3 protein is CASEEGEAFF. The CDR3 DNA sequence: TGTGCCAGCGAGGAAGGAGAAGCTTTCTTT.

V is TRBV4-3 and J is TRBJ1-2, with D maybe TRBD1 (5 bases). The germline gives CDR1 LGHNA, CDR2 YSLEER. The V end lost 3 bases, the J end lost 8 bases, and 19 bases lay between the germline ends. The length of the CDR3 is 15 residues. The CDR3 DNA reads TGCGCCAGCAGCCAGGAACCTCAAGGGACTTACGGCTACACCTTC. Protein: CASSQEPQGTYGYTF.

Here the CDR3 DNA reads TGTGCCAGCAGCTTAGAGGCAGGGGGGAGGCAAGAGACCCAGTACTTC. Its protein product is CASSLEAGGRQETQYF. The chain links TRBV13 to TRBJ2-5; the D gene is possibly TRBD1 (7 bases). This CDR3 comprises 16 residues. V lost 1 base, J lost 2 bases, and 14 bases lay in between. Germline V lookup: CDR1 PRHDT, CDR2 FYEKMQ (reference sequence).

V usage is TRBV28 and J usage is TRBJ1-5; 8 nucleotides line up with TRBD1. Losses at the gene ends were 5 bases for V and 2 bases for J; bases not matched to a gene: 8. CDR3 length: 16 residues. Germline CDR1 MDHEN, CDR2 SYDVKM. The CDR3: CASSLLMTGGNQPQHF. The DNA for the CDR3 is TGTGCCAGCAGTCTCCTCATGACAGGGGGCAATCAGCCCCAGCATTTT. Together with reference TRBV28 and TRBJ1-5, the CDR3 gives the full variable domain: DVKVTQSSRYLVKRTGEKVFLECVQDMDHENMFWYRQDPGLGLRLIYFSYDVKMKEKGDIPEGYSVSREKKERFSLILESASTNQTSMYLCASSLLMTGGNQPQHFGDGTRLSIL.

J is TRBJ1-5 and V is TRBV27; D is uncertain. V lost 5 bases and J lost 4, with 15 bases in between. Germline CDR1 is MNHEY and CDR2 is SMNVEV (reference sequence). The CDR3 is 15 amino acids. The DNA for the CDR3 is TGTGCCAGCAGTATTACAGTACCACCTAATCAGCCCCAGCATTTT. Its protein is CASSITVPPNQPQHF.

V gene TRBV7-9 combines with J gene TRBJ1-4, with a tentative D call TRBD1 (5 bases). V lost 5 bases and J 7 bases, leaving 14 bases between the germline ends. Germline V gene sequence: CDR1 SEHNR, CDR2 FQNEAQ (reference sequence). The CDR3 is 14 residues long. For the CDR3, the DNA is TGTGCCAGCAGCCTCCCCGGGGGACCTGAAAAACTGTTTTTT. Protein product: CASSLPGGPEKLFF.

The chain is built from TRBV4-3 and TRBJ2-7; 7 bases match TRBD2. Trimming removed 0 bases from V and 2 bases from J; junction bases left unmatched: 7. CDR3 length: 16 amino acids. Looked up from germline, CDR1 is LGHNA and CDR2 is YSLEER. CDR3 DNA: TGCGCCAGCAGCCAAGAGGGGGGGGTAGGAACCTACGAGCAGTACTTC. It codes for CASSQEGGVGTYEQYF.

CDR3 in amino acids: CASSLDRSTERGVRFNEQFF. The CDR3 DNA reads TGTGCCAGCAGCTTAGATAGGTCTACCGAGAGGGGTGTGCGTTTCAATGAGCAGTTCTTC. This sequence joins TRBV13 and TRBJ2-1; either TRBD1 or TRBD2 may supply D (5 bases each). Germline V gene lookup returns CDR1 PRHDT and CDR2 FYEKMQ (reference sequence). The CDR3 spans 20 residues. With 1 base removed from V and 6 bases from J, the gap between germline ends came to 28 bases.

Here the CDR3 reads CASSATSPDTQYF. The CDR3, as DNA: TGTGCCAGCAGTGCGACTAGCCCAGATACGCAGTATTTT. The chain joins TRBV6-1 to TRBJ2-3, with 7 positions matching TRBD2. The CDR3 covers 13 residues. Losses at the gene ends were 4 bases for V and 4 bases for J; bases not matched to a gene: 2. Germline V lookup: CDR1 MNHNS, CDR2 SASEGT.

This clone has only one observation. The CDR3 reads CASSLTLASYNEQFF. CDR3 sequence (DNA): TGTGCCAGCAGCTTGACTCTAGCCTCCTACAATGAGCAGTTCTTC. The chain carries TRBV5-5 and TRBJ2-1, with D maybe TRBD2 (5 bases). Trimming shortened V by 1 base and J by 0 bases, and 8 bases separated the two germline ends. This CDR3 region has 15 residues. Germline V CDR1 and CDR2: SGHKS, YYEKEE (reference sequence).

The rearrangement joins TRBV6-4 to TRBJ1-6; D possibly corresponds to TRBD1 (5 bases). Germline V gives CDR1 MRHNA, CDR2 SNTAGT. This CDR3 spans 15 amino acids. The V end was cut by 4 bases, the J end by 8 bases, with 15 bases between. CDR3 sequence reads: CASSAIGVPDSPLHF. The CDR3 DNA reads TGTGCCAGCAGTGCCATAGGGGTCCCCGATTCACCCCTCCACTTT.

The V and J genes are TRBV11-2 and TRBJ2-7; D uncertain. Germline loops: CDR1 SGHAT, CDR2 FQNNGV. The length of the CDR3 is 14 residues. Trimming stripped 5 bases from V and 3 bases from J, with 14 bases between. Written as DNA, the CDR3 is TGTGCCAGCAGCGGCAACCCCTCGGTCTACGAGCAGTACTTC. Its translation: CASSGNPSVYEQYF.

The table lists this clone with a few counts. The chain carries TRBV13 and TRBJ2-7; no clear D gene. The CDR3 runs 14 residues. The germline gives CDR1 PRHDT, CDR2 FYEKMQ (reference sequence). V dropped 1 base and J dropped 2 bases, with 9 bases sitting between them. Here the CDR3 DNA reads TGTGCCAGCAGCTTAGCGATAGATACCTACGAGCAGTACTTC. Encoded protein: CASSLAIDTYEQYF.

The chain joins TRBV19 to TRBJ1-5; D is uncertain. This CDR3 comprises 14 residues. V gave up 6 bases and J gave up 0 bases, with 9 bases separating them. Germline V gene data show CDR1 as LNHDA and CDR2 as SQIVND (reference sequence). The chain's CDR3 is CASRAVFSNQPQHF. CDR3 DNA sequence: TGTGCCAGTAGAGCAGTGTTTAGCAATCAGCCCCAGCATTTT. Supplemented by reference TRBV19 and TRBJ1-5, the full variable domain reads DGGITQSPKYLFRKEGQNVTLSCEQNLNHDAMYWYRQDPGQGLRLIYYSQIVNDFQKGDIAEGYSVSREKKESFPLTVTSAQKNPTAFYLCASRAVFSNQPQHFGDGTRLSIL.

V and J are TRBV10-2 and TRBJ1-1, with no clear D. The CDR3 runs 15 residues. The germline CDR1 and CDR2 sequences are WSHSY and SAAADI. Trimming pared 6 bases from V and 3 bases from J, leaving 17 bases between. The CDR3 DNA reads TGCGCCAGCAGGCGGGTGGGGTTGTTGGACACTGAAGCTTTCTTT. Translating gives CASRRVGLLDTEAFF.

This chain joins TRBV19 and TRBJ1-5; D is possibly TRBD1 (6 bases). Trimming removed 6 bases at V and 9 bases at J, with 21 bases between. Germline values: CDR1 LNHDA, CDR2 SQIVND (reference sequence). The CDR3 spans 15 residues. DNA for the CDR3: TGTGCCAGTAGAAACAACGGGGGCCCCTCAGGGCCCCAGCATTTT. Translating gives CASRNNGGPSGPQHF.

This clone was seen just once. This chain uses TRBV15 with TRBJ1-3; D is uncertain. V was pared by 5 bases and J by 3 bases, with 11 bases between. The germline gives CDR1 LNHNV, CDR2 YYDKDF (reference sequence). The CDR3 runs 14 residues. Here the CDR3 DNA reads TGTGCCACCAGCGACCGGACTCTTGGAAACACCATATATTTT. It yields the protein CATSDRTLGNTIYF.

The rearrangement joins TRBV6-5 to TRBJ1-5; unclear D gene. The ends were cut back, 2 bases at V and 6 bases at J, with 8 bases in the middle. CDR1 MNHEY and CDR2 SVGAGI come from the germline V gene. The length of the CDR3 is 13 residues. This CDR3 is CASSYGPFQPQHF. For the CDR3, the DNA is TGTGCCAGCAGTTACGGTCCATTTCAGCCCCAGCATTTT.

Comment on this clone: Here the CDR3 omits its conserved ending phenylalanine or tryptophan, so a read error is the likely source. The chain couples TRBV9 to TRBJ2-7, with D tentatively TRBD1 (5 bases). The germline gives CDR1 SGDLS, CDR2 YYNGEE. This CDR3 contains 12 residues. Between the trimmed V and J ends, which lost 3 bases and 7 bases, there was a span of 11 bases. CDR3 coding DNA: TGTGCCAGCAGCGCAGACAGCCCGGAGCAGTACCTC. Protein sequence: CASSADSPEQYL.

This clone was seen a single time. The V gene is TRBV5-8, the J gene TRBJ2-3, with a tentative D call TRBD1 (6 bases). Trimming took off 4 bases at V and 8 bases at J, with 20 bases between the two ends. The CDR3 extends over 15 amino acids. CDR1 is SGHTS and CDR2 is YDEGEE in the germline V gene. The CDR3 reads CASSLLRGSSVTQYF. The CDR3 region has the DNA TGTGCCAGCAGCCTCCTAAGGGGGAGCTCGGTTACGCAGTATTTT. Drawing the rest from reference TRBV5-8 and TRBJ2-3, the complete variable domain is EAGVTQSPTHLIKTRGQQATLRCSPISGHTSVYWYQQALGLGLQFLLWYDEGEERNRGNFPPRFSGRQFPNYSSELNVNALELEDSALYLCASSLLRGSSVTQYFGPGTRLTVL.

V usage is TRBV7-3 and J usage is TRBJ2-3; 12 bases align to TRBD2. V shed 4 bases and J 0 bases; nucleotides not matched to a gene: 5. CDR3 length equals 17 residues. Germline lookup yields CDR1 SGHTA and CDR2 FQGTGA. In DNA, the CDR3 is TGTGCCAGCAGCTCCCTAGGGACTAGCGGGAGCACAGATACGCAGTATTTT. This codes for CASSSLGTSGSTDTQYF.

The chain employs TRBV6-5 and TRBJ2-2; D not resolved. Per germline, CDR1 MNHEY and CDR2 SVGAGI. The germline V and J ends were trimmed by 5 bases and 6 bases, with 4 bases remaining between them. CDR3 length: 11 residues. The CDR3 bases are TGTGCCAGCAGTGAGGCCGGGGAGCTGTTTTTT. Amino acids: CASSEAGELFF.